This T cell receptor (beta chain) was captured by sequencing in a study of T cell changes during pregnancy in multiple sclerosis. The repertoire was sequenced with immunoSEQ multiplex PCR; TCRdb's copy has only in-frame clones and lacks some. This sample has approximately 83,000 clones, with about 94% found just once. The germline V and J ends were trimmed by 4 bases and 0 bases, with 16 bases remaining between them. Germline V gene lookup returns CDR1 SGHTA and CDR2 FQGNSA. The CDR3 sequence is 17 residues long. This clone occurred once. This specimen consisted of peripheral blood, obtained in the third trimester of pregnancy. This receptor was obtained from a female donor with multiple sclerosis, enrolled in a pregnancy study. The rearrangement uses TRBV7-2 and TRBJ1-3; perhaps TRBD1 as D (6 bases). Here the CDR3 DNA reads TGTGCCAGCAGCTCTTACGCAGGGGAACACTCTGGAAACACCATATATTTT. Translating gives CASSSYAGEHSGNTIYF.